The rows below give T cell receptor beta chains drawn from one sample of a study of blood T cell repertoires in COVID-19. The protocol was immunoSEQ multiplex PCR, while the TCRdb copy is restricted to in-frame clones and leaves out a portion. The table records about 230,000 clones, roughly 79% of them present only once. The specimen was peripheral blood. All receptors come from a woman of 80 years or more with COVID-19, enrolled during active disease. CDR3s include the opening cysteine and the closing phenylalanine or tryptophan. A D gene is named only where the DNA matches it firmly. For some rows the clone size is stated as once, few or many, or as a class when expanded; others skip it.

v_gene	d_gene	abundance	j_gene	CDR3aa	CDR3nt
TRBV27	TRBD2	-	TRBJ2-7	CASTGGGLAGARNEQYF	TGTGCCAGCACGGGAGGTGGCCTAGCGGGAGCTAGAAACGAGCAGTACTTC
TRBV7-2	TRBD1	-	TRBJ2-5	CASSLGQGQETQYF	TGTGCCAGCAGCTTGGGACAGGGTCAAGAGACCCAGTACTTC
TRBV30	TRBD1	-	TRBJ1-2	CAWSARTGVGYTF	TGTGCCTGGAGTGCTCGGACAGGGGTAGGCTACACCTTC
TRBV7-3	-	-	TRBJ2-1	CASSDGQSYNEQFF	TGTGCCAGCAGCGACGGACAGTCCTACAATGAGCAGTTCTTC
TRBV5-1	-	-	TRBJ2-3	CASSLTVDTQYF	TGCGCCAGCAGCCTCACGGTAGATACGCAGTATTTT
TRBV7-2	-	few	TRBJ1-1	CASSVQQNTEAFF	TGTGCCAGCAGCGTACAGCAGAACACTGAAGCTTTCTTT
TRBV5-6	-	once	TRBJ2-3	CASSPRTGRTDTQYF	TGTGCCAGCAGCCCACGAACAGGGAGAACAGATACGCAGTATTTT
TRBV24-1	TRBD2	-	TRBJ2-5	CATSDPAGSGETQYF	TGTGCCACCAGTGACCCAGCGGGGTCAGGCGAGACCCAGTACTTC
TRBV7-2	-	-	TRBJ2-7	CASSSRSSSYEQYF	TGTGCCAGCAGCTCCCGGTCAAGCTCCTACGAGCAGTACTTC
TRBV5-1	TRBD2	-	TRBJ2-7	CASSPGDSGSSEQYF	TGCGCCAGCAGCCCGGGGGATAGCGGGAGTAGCGAGCAGTACTTC
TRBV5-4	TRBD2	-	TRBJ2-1	CASSSGTSGRIEQFF	TGTGCCAGCAGCTCAGGGACTAGCGGGAGGATTGAGCAGTTCTTC
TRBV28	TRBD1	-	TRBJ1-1	CASSVFNRGYAFF	TGTGCCAGCAGTGTCTTCAACAGGGGATACGCTTTCTTT
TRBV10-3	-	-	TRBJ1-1	CAISEASTAFF	TGTGCCATCAGTGAGGCCAGTACAGCTTTCTTT
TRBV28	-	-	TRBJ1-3	CASSLYSGNTIYF	TGTGCCAGCAGTTTATACAGCGGAAACACCATATATTTT
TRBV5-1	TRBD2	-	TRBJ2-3	CASSLEAGGPDTQYF	TGCGCCAGCAGCTTGGAAGCGGGAGGGCCAGATACGCAGTATTTT
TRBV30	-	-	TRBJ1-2	CAWSLSMGSNYGYTF	TGTGCCTGGAGCCTTTCGATGGGGAGTAACTATGGCTACACCTTC
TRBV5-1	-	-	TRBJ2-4	CASSLGGRTLDIQYF	TGCGCCAGCAGCTTGGGAGGGCGGACCCTAGACATTCAGTACTTC
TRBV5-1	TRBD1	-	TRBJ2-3	CASFRDRGSTDTQYF	TGCGCCAGTTTCAGGGACAGGGGGTCCACAGATACGCAGTATTTT
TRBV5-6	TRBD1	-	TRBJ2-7	CASSMGQYEQYF	TGTGCCAGCAGCATGGGACAGTACGAGCAGTACTTC